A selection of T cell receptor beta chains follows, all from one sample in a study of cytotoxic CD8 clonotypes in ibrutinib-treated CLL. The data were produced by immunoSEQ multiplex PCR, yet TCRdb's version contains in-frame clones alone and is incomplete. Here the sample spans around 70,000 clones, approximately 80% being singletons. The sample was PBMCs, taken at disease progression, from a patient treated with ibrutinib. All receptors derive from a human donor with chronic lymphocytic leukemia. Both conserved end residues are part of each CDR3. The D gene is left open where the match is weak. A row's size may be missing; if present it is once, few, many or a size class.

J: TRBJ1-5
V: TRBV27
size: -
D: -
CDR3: CASSFDFSNQPQHF
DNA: TGTGCCAGCAGTTTTGACTTTAGCAATCAGCCCCAGCATTTT

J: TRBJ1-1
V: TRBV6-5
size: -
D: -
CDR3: CASSYTGNTEAFF
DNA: TGTGCCAGCAGTTACACAGGGAACACTGAAGCTTTCTTT

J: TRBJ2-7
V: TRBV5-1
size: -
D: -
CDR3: CASSLGGGYEQYF
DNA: TGCGCCAGCAGCTTGGGAGGGGGGTACGAGCAGTACTTC

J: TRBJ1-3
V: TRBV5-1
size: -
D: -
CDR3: CASSPRGGSGNTIYF
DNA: TGCGCCAGCAGCCCTCGAGGAGGCTCTGGAAACACCATATATTTT

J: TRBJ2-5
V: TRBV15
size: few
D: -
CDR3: CATSRSPPFEGAAIGDF
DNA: TGTGCCACCAGCAGATCACCCCCCTTTGAAGGTGCGGCTATAGGGGACTTC

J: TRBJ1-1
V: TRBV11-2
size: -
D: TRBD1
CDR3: CASSLDRGRGITEAFF
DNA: TGTGCCAGCAGCTTGGACAGGGGGCGGGGGATCACTGAAGCTTTCTTT

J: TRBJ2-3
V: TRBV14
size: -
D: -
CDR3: CASSQDSWLRGRGTDTQYF
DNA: TGTGCCAGCAGCCAAGACTCTTGGTTACGGGGGCGCGGCACAGATACGCAGTATTTT

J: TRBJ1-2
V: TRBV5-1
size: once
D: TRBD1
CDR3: CASSSGTGEYGYTF
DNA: TGCGCCAGCAGCTCGGGGACAGGGGAATATGGCTACACCTTC

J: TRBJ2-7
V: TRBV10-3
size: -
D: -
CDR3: CAISAYGQSYEQYF
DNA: TGTGCCATCAGTGCCTACGGACAGTCCTACGAGCAGTACTTC

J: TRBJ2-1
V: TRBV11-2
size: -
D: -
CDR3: CASSLDARGAEQFF
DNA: TGTGCCAGCAGCTTAGATGCCCGGGGAGCGGAACAGTTCTTC

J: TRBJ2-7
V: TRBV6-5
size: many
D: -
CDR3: CASRKDGYYEQYF
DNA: TGTGCCAGCAGGAAGGACGGATACTACGAGCAGTACTTC

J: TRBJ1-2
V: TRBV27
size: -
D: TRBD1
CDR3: CASNHPHRGVYGYTF
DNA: TGTGCCAGCAATCACCCCCACAGGGGGGTCTATGGCTACACCTTC

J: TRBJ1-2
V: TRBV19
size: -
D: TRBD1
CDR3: CASSPGQGESNYGYTF
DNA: TGTGCCAGTAGTCCGGGACAGGGGGAGAGCAACTATGGCTACACCTTC

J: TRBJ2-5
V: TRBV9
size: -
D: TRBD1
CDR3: CASSPGTVLQETQYF
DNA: TGTGCCAGCAGCCCGGGGACAGTCTTACAAGAGACCCAGTACTTC

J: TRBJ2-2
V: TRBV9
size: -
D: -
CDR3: CASSSEWGGELFF
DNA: TGTGCCAGCAGCTCAGAGTGGGGCGGGGAGCTGTTTTTT

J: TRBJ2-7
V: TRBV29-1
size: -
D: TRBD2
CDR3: CSAGGSSYEQYF
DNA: TGCAGCGCGGGGGGGTCCTCCTACGAGCAGTACTTC

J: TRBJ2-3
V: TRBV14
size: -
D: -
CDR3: CASSRQYTDTQYF
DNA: TGTGCCAGCAGCCGACAGTACACAGATACGCAGTATTTT

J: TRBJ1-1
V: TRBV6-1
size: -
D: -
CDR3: CASRGTSLGNTEAFF
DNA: TGTGCCAGCAGAGGGACATCTTTGGGCAACACTGAAGCTTTCTTT

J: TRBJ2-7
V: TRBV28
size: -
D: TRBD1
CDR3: CASQGTGNYEQYF
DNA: TGTGCCAGCCAGGGGACAGGGAACTACGAGCAGTACTTC

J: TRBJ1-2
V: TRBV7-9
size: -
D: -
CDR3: CASTNRRGYTF
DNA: TGTGCCAGCACCAACCGTCGTGGCTACACCTTC

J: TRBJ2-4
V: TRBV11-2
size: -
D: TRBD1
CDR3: CASSSDRGRVNIQYF
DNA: TGTGCCAGCAGCTCGGACAGGGGACGGGTAAACATTCAGTACTTC

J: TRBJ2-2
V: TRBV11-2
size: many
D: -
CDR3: CASSLALTNTGELFF
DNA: TGTGCCAGCAGCTTGGCCCTAACGAACACCGGGGAGCTGTTTTTT

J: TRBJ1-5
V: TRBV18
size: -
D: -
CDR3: CASSPYGQPQHF
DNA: TGTGCCAGCTCACCATACGGTCAGCCCCAGCATTTT

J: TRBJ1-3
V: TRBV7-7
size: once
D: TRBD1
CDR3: CASSLGQGGNTIYF
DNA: TGTGCCAGCAGCCTGGGACAGGGCGGGAACACCATATATTTT

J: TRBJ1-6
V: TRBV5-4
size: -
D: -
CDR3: CASSRQGSSYNSPLHF
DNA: TGTGCCAGCAGCCGCCAGGGGAGCTCCTATAATTCACCCCTCCACTTT

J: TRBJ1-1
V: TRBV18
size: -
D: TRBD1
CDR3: CASSPGTGSPNTEAFF
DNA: TGTGCCAGCTCACCAGGGACAGGGTCCCCGAACACTGAAGCTTTCTTT

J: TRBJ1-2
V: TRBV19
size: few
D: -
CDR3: CASSQAVSRVSGYTF
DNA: TGTGCCAGTAGCCAGGCAGTTTCCCGGGTTAGTGGCTACACCTTC

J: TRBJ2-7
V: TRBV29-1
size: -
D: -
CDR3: CSTRSQGPISEQYF
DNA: TGCAGCACGAGGAGCCAGGGCCCAATTTCCGAGCAGTACTTC

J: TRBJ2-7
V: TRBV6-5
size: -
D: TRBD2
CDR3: CASSYGGLGVYEQYF
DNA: TGTGCCAGCAGTTACGGGGGACTAGGAGTCTACGAGCAGTACTTC

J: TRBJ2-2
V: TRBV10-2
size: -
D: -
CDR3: CASSPTGELFF
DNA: TGCGCCAGCAGCCCTACCGGGGAGCTGTTTTTT

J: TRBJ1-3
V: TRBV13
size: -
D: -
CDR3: CASSLGDRPSGNTIYF
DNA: TGTGCCAGCAGCTTAGGGGACCGTCCCTCTGGAAACACCATATATTTT

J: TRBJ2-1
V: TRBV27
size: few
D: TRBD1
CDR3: CASSSGQGYNEQFF
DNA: TGTGCCAGCAGTTCGGGACAGGGATACAATGAGCAGTTCTTC

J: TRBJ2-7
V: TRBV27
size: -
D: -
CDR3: CASNLKAGLPIYEQYF
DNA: TGTGCCAGCAATCTTAAAGCCGGACTACCTATCTACGAGCAGTACTTC

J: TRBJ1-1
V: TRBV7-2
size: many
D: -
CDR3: CASSLVVTGNTEAFF
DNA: TGTGCCAGCAGCTTAGTGGTGACAGGGAACACTGAAGCTTTCTTT

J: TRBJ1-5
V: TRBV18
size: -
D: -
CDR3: CASSPRQGSPLGSQHF
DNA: TGTGCCAGCTCACCACGTCAGGGCTCCCCTCTCGGGTCCCAGCATTTT

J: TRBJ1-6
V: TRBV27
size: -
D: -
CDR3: CASSPTKGFNSPLHF
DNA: TGTGCCAGCAGCCCCACGAAGGGCTTTAATTCACCCCTCCACTTT

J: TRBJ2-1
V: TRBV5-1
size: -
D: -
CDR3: CATRYRLVSEQFF
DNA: TGCGCCACCCGATATCGGCTAGTAAGTGAGCAGTTCTTC

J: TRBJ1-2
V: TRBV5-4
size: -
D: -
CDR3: CASSLEGVYGYTF
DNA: TGTGCCAGCAGCTTGGAGGGGGTGTATGGCTACACCTTC

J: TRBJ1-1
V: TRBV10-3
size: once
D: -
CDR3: CAISVRDTGSNTEAFF
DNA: TGTGCCATCAGTGTCCGGGACACTGGGTCGAACACTGAAGCTTTCTTT